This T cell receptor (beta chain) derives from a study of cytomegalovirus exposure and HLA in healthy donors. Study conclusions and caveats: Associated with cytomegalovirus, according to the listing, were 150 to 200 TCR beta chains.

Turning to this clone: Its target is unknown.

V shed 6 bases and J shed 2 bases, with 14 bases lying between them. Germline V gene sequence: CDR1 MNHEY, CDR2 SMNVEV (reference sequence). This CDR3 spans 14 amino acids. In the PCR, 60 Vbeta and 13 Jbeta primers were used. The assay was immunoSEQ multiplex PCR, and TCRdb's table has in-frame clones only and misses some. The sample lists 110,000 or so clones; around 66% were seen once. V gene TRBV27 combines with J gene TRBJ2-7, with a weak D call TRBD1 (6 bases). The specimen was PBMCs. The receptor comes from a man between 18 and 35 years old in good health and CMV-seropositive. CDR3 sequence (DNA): TGTGCCAGCAGCAGGACAGTGGCCCCCTACGAGCAGTACTTC. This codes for CASSRTVAPYEQYF.